This T cell receptor beta chain originates from a study of spatial heterogeneity in lung cancer (dated by TCRdb to the late 2010s). The study in broad terms: Beta-chain transcripts were consistently detected in greater numbers than alpha-chain transcripts, which likely reflects a higher abundance of beta-chain transcripts. TCR alpha and beta repertoires were quantitatively compared across multiple tumor regions, matched nontumor lung and blood in non-small cell lung cancer. In tumor regions, TCR transcript counts showed a strong correlation with a T cell transcriptional module score from matched bulk RNA-seq. In the raw uncorrected reads, each unique combination of TCR and UMI appeared on average more than ten times. Nonsynonymous mutation counts, determined by whole-exome sequencing of tumor tissue, were related to features of the TCR repertoire. At surgery, some 220 tumor regions, fewer than 85 matched nontumor lung samples and 45 to 60 PBMC samples were TCR-sequenced for both alpha and beta chains.

The library was made by 5' RACE. The listed sequencing device is NextSeq 500. The TCR library protocol attached a unique molecular identifier to each TCR cDNA molecule to allow correction of PCR and sequencing errors. The source study handled its data this way. TCR identification, UMI-based error correction and CDR3 extraction were performed with Decombinator tools. Expanded TCRs were defined as those above a frequency of 2 per 1,000, corresponding to the top 1% of the tumor frequency distribution. Expanded tumor TCRs were classed as regional if statistically deemed absent (corrected P<0.05) from at least one tumor region, otherwise ubiquitous. Rényi diversity was computed with the R vegan package after subsampling each repertoire 100 times to 5,000 TCRs. CDR3 similarity networks were constructed using string-kernel similarity of amino acid triplets, with links drawn between CDR3s whose pairwise similarity was above 0.82. TCRdb trimmed the raw reads at Q25, called clones with MiXCR and kept productive beta chains. Identical CDR3 protein sequences are pooled into one entry, listed with their most common genes and DNA. TCRdb's processing, not the study's, gives the V and J calls here. The sample table records about 20,000 distinct CDR3 sequences; roughly 15% of these occur just once. Of the sample, under 35% falls within the top ten clones.

In the paper's terms, the time point label means: sample taken at primary tumor resection. Samples were obtained from roughly 72 patients with early-stage, untreated non-small cell lung cancer from the lung TRACERx cohort. For TCR sequencing, whole RNA was extracted from tumor and nontumor lung tissue, or from cryopreserved PBMC samples, and no cell sorting was done. Patients were selected for TCR sequencing only if sufficient RNA was available from at least two tumor regions. Before being selected, tumor and adjacent nontumor lung specimens were reviewed by a lung pathologist. Broader findings and caveats from the paper: Counts of ubiquitous and regional expanded TCRs correlated with counts of ubiquitous and regional nonsynonymous mutations, respectively. A correlation was observed between the number of expanded intratumoral alpha and beta TCRs and the tumor nonsynonymous mutation count. Estimated TCR-seq coverage of tumor T cells was only about 7.4% for alpha chains and around 14% for beta chains. Confirming at a functional level the hypothesis that regional TCRs recognize regional mutations was considered to require additional single-cell paired TCR alpha and beta sequencing.

The table lists this clonotype with many counts. Its specific antigen is unknown. Base qualities were left out, and no much larger clone turns up one base away. Per the germline V gene, SGHNT is the CDR1 and YENEEA is the CDR2. V is clipped by 5 bases and J by 7 bases, and the sequence between their germline boundaries is 18 bases long. Measured from the cysteine to the phenylalanine, the CDR3 is 15 residues long. Only the CDR3 part of the read is kept: 45 bases, read in frame from the first base. This TCR came from a female donor with early-stage non-small cell lung cancer. Sequenced here: lung tumor tissue, sampled at surgery. The chain is assembled from TRBV11-3 and TRBJ2-1, and the D gene may be TRBD2, 6 bases matching. The CDR3: CASSTARGWANEQFF. The sequenced DNA: TGTGCCAGCAGCACGGCTCGGGGGTGGGCAAATGAGCAGTTCTTC.